This T cell receptor beta chain was captured by sequencing in a study of beta chain features in type 1 diabetes. Study as a whole: There was similarity between patients and healthy donors in age, gender and cell yields.

The collection from each donor was one heparinised blood draw averaging roughly 100 mL. Reverse transcription of all isolated RNA meant that expressed TCRB transcripts were sequenced. TCRdb's copy holds only in-frame clones and misses some; the assay was immunoSEQ multiplex PCR. The data show under 300,000 clones, with 27% seen just once and under 5% held by the top ten. This clone was detected only a few times. The antigen remains unidentified. Points from the study as a whole: Type 1 diabetes patients showed a moderate but significant shortening of TCRB CDR3s in all four CD4+ subsets. The question of HLA type influencing TCRB rearrangement was one that remained unresolved here.

V trimming: 4 bases; J trimming: 4 bases; junction bases outside the gene matches: 8. CDR1 is SGHRS, CDR2 YFSETQ, per germline. CDR3 size: 17 residues. The chain recombines TRBV5-1 with TRBJ2-3; 14 nucleotides line up with TRBD2. The sequence came from a young man in good health. Sequencing was performed on central memory CD4+ T cells from blood. The CDR3 coding sequence is TGCGCCAGCAGCACCGGACTAGCGGGAGGCCTGGCAGATACGCAGTATTTT. Translated, it gives CASSTGLAGGLADTQYF.